One T cell receptor beta chain is described in this entry. The antigen is unknown. This sample was taken from a study of regulatory T cells in long-lasting Graves disease. Study-level findings and limits: The study examined only peripheral blood, not thyroid tissue.

Time point in this sample: persistent/refractory GD, antithyroid drugs over 5 years with positive TRAb. TCR sequences were obtained from RNA taken from PBMCs. HTBI primers from iRepertoire and Arm-PCR of CDR3 regions yielded the TCR beta libraries. TCRdb itself ran the multiplex PCR reads through MiXCR, one entry per CDR3 protein. The sample contains about 430,000 distinct CDR3 sequences, roughly 23% of which appear only once. V was pared by 6 bases and J by 1 base, with 18 bases between. Germline values: CDR1 GTSNPN, CDR2 SVGIG (reference sequence). The CDR3 runs to 16 residues. This receptor was taken from a female donor with Graves disease. This material consisted of peripheral blood mononuclear cells (PBMCs), taken when the disease was refractory, from a patient treated with antithyroid drugs. The genes are TRBV30 and TRBJ2-2; D may correspond to TRBD1 or TRBD2 (5 bases each). Here the CDR3 reads CACPARQGENTGELFF. Here the CDR3 DNA reads TGTGCCTGCCCTGCGCGGCAGGGAGAGAACACCGGGGAGCTGTTTTTT.